The entry below gives a single T cell receptor (beta chain) sequence along with its context. This clonotype was counted between two and nine times. There is no known antigen for this receptor. There are no base qualities to consult, and no much larger clone falls within one base. TCR beta CDR3 regions were amplified from RNA transcripts. The TCR CDR3 was subjected to a first round of RT-PCR using the HTBI primer set and the Qiagen OneStep RT-PCR kit. A second multiplex PCR round built the libraries, followed by size selection and purification. Paired-end sequencing of the libraries was performed with 100 bp reads on an Illumina HiSeq2000. The original pipeline was this. SOAPnuke was used to process the raw data, with reads discarded if the reads contained adapters or uncalled bases, had a mean Phred below 15, or lacked an exact constant-primer or identifier match. High-quality paired reads were merged using COPE v1.2.5, and each unique nucleotide sequence was defined as a clonotype. Clonotypes were aligned to IMGT TRBV, TRBD and TRBJ reference segments using MiTCR v1.1. The analysis was restricted to V-J combinations with a frequency above 0.0001, which together covered just over 98% of the repertoires. The TCS score was defined as F50 (clonal expansion) divided by E x V (chaos), with BLOSUM62-based TCRdist calculated between CDR3 peptides within each V-J. Welch's t-statistics and random forest reduced roughly 540 V-J features to about 12, which were used in a naive Bayes classifier (R e1071). The raw public data were reprocessed by TCRdb itself: fastp quality trimming at Q25, MiXCR clonotype calling, in-frame beta chains only. Every CDR3 protein is listed once, alongside the most common genes and DNA of its rows. TCRdb, rather than the study authors, made the V and J calls. Recorded for this sample are hundreds of thousands of distinct CDR3 sequences; approximately 15% of them occurred a single time. 5.8% of the sample comes from the top ten.

The data belong to a study of T cells in Graves' hyperthyroidism and ophthalmopathy (dated by TCRdb to between 2018 and 2020). Regarding the study in general: Peripheral blood samples were taken at the time of initial diagnosis, prior to any treatment. A discovery cohort of 95 to 100 patients, approximately 44 with Graves' ophthalmopathy and over 55 with stable Graves' hyperthyroidism, was used to find distinguishing TCR V-J signatures. Whether ophthalmopathy could be predicted prospectively was tested in an independent validation cohort made up of 18 to 20 hyperthyroidism patients plus 17 patients who later progressed to ophthalmopathy. For training and testing, the approximately 97 patients in the discovery cohort were randomly divided in a 7:3 ratio. The study also compared thyroid tissue and blood T-cell repertoires from roughly 6 Graves' hyperthyroidism patients. After sampling, hyperthyroidism patients received methimazole starting at 30 mg daily, and ophthalmopathy patients received high-dose intravenous methylprednisolone. TCR Vbeta CDR3 sequencing of some 140 peripheral blood samples (approximately 44 ophthalmopathy, 75 or so hyperthyroidism and approximately 17 progressor patients) is reported in the paper.

What the study reported, not specific to this receptor: During validation, the model predicted progression to ophthalmopathy a median of approximately 6.5 months ahead of onset, with 70.59% sensitivity and around 72% specificity. Blood samples also contained most of the expanded thyroid clonotypes (frequency above 0.001), which suggests that blood repertoires may reflect thyroid immune responses. Ophthalmopathy was separated from stable hyperthyroidism by a 13 V-J signature model, with around 90% sensitivity and roughly 81% specificity obtained in cross-validation and 80%/75% obtained in testing. Sample size was not statistically predetermined, and blinding of investigators to group allocation was not performed.

The hyperthyroidism patients were between 18 and 65 years old and newly diagnosed, with a disease duration of less than 2 months. Exclusion was applied to patients with uncontrolled infections, other autoimmune diseases, pregnancy or lactation. Clinical symptoms, serum thyroxine and TRAb, thyroid ultrasound, and orbital computed tomography formed the basis for the diagnoses. Blood from progressor patients was collected at the time of first diagnosis with hyperthyroidism, before any ophthalmopathy symptoms had appeared. PBMCs were separated from over 9 ml of fresh peripheral blood using Ficoll-Paque density gradient centrifugation. Patients classed as progressors first received a Graves' hyperthyroidism diagnosis and then went on to develop ophthalmopathy during follow-up. Total RNA was extracted using Trizol reagent, and RNA quality was assessed on an Agilent 2100 Bioanalyzer. CDR3 length: 13 amino acids, cysteine to phenylalanine. The retained sequence is limited to the CDR3, 39 bases, with the frame set at the first base. Per the germline V gene (reference sequence), SEHNR is the CDR1 and FQNEAQ is the CDR2. Clipping removes 6 bases from V and 8 bases from J, with 6 as the unmatched junction base count.

The rearrangement joined TRBV7-9 to TRBJ2-1; 8 bases in the junction line up with TRBD1. The clonotype comes from a woman in her thirties with Graves' hyperthyroidism that later progressed to Graves' ophthalmopathy. The sample taken for sequencing was blood. The CDR3 amino acid sequence is: CASRMTGVDEQFF. The sequenced DNA: TGTGCCAGCAGGATGACAGGGGTGGATGAGCAGTTCTTC.